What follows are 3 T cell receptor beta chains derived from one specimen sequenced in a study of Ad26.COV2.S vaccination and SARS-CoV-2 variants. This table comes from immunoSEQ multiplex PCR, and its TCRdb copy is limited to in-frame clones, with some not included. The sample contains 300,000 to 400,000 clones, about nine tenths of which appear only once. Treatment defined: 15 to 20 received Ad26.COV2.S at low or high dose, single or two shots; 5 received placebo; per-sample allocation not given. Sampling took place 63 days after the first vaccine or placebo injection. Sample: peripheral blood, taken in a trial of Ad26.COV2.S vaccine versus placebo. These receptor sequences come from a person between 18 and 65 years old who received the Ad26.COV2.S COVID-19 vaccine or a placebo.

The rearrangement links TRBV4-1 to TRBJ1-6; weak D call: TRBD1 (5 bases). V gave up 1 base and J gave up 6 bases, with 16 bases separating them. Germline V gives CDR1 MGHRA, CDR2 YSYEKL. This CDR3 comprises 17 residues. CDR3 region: CASSQVPPPGTNSPLHF. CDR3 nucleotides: TGCGCCAGCAGCCAAGTCCCCCCCCCGGGGACTAATTCACCCCTCCACTTT.

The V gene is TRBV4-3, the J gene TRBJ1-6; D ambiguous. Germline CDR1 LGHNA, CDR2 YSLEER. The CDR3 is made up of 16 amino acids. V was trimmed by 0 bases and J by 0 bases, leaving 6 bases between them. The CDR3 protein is CASSQDWSSYNSPLHF. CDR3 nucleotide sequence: TGCGCCAGCAGCCAAGATTGGAGCTCCTATAATTCACCCCTCCACTTT.

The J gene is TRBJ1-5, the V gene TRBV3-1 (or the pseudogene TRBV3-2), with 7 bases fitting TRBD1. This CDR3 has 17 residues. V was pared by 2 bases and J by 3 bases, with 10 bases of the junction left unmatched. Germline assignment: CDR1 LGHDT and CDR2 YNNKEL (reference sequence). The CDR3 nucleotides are TGTGCCAGCAGCCAAAGCCTACAGGGGCGATACAATCAGCCCCAGCATTTT. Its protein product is CASSQSLQGRYNQPQHF.